The 3 T cell receptor beta chains presented below share a single source sample, sequenced in a study of Graves' ophthalmopathy and Graves' hyperthyroidism. Amplifying from RNA transcripts, the study obtained TCR beta CDR3 regions. The library came from an HTBI-primed first-round RT-PCR and a second-round multiplex PCR. A single record per CDR3 protein comes from TCRdb applying MiXCR to the multiplex PCR reads. The data show more than 1,000,000 distinct CDR3 sequences, 35% to 45% seen once. Sequencing used peripheral blood or thyroid tissue (not recorded which). The receptors here all came from an adult man with Graves' hyperthyroidism.

V is TRBV7-6 and J is TRBJ2-5; D may be TRBD2 (5 bases). Trimming took 4 bases from V and 7 from J, leaving 19 bases between them. Germline assignment: CDR1 SGHVS and CDR2 FNYEAQ. The CDR3 contains 15 residues. Here the CDR3 reads CASSSGWGLRGTQYF. CDR3 coding DNA: TGTGCCAGCAGCTCGGGGTGGGGTCTCCGTGGGACCCAGTACTTC.

CDR3: CASSLPGDEAFF. The DNA of the CDR3 is TGTGCCAGCAGCTTGCCGGGGGATGAAGCTTTCTTT. V gene TRBV5-4 combines with J gene TRBJ1-1; a possible D gene is TRBD1 (5 bases). V shed 1 base and J shed 7 bases, with 8 bases lying between them. The CDR3 loop spans 12 amino acids. Germline values: CDR1 SGHNT, CDR2 YYREEE (reference sequence). The entire variable domain, with the rest obtained from reference TRBV5-4 and TRBJ1-1, is as follows: ETGVTQSPTHLIKTRGQQVTLRCSSQSGHNTVSWYQQALGQGPQFIFQYYREEENGRGNFPPRFSGLQFPNYSSELNVNALELDDSALYLCASSLPGDEAFFGQGTRLTVV.

This clonotype was found many times. J is TRBJ2-7 and V is TRBV7-9; TRBD1 aligns across 8 bases. From germline, CDR1 is SEHNR and CDR2 FQNEAQ (reference sequence). Trimming removed 8 bases from V and 2 bases from J; junction bases left unmatched: 5. CDR3 length: 13 amino acids. The CDR3 DNA is TGTGCCAGCCGACAGGGGCGAACCTACGAGCAGTACTTC. Its protein is CASRQGRTYEQYF.